This TCR beta chain emerged from a study of CD8 T cells in Susac syndrome. Random hexamers served to reverse transcribe about 0.5 to 1 ug RNA. TCRdb independently ran MiXCR on the immunoSEQ multiplex PCR reads; one entry per CDR3 protein. Here the sample spans some 120,000 distinct CDR3 sequences, over 90% being singletons. CD8+ and CD4+ T cells taken from blood had their TCR beta sequenced. TEMRA cells were enriched by FACS, while CD8+ and CD4+ T cells were obtained through a negative isolation that was performed magnetically. This clonotype was obtained from a human donor with multiple sclerosis. Source material: CD8+ T cells from PBMCs.

The DNA of the CDR3 is TGTGCCAGTAGTATATTGGGGACACGGTCGGGGGGGGCCAACGTCCTGACTTTC. Encoded protein: CASSILGTRSGGANVLTF. The chain couples TRBV19 to TRBJ2-6; TRBD1 is a possible D gene (6 bases). From germline, CDR1 is LNHDA and CDR2 SQIVND (reference sequence). The ends were cut back, 2 bases at V and 4 bases at J, with 18 bases in the middle. The length of the CDR3 is 18 residues.